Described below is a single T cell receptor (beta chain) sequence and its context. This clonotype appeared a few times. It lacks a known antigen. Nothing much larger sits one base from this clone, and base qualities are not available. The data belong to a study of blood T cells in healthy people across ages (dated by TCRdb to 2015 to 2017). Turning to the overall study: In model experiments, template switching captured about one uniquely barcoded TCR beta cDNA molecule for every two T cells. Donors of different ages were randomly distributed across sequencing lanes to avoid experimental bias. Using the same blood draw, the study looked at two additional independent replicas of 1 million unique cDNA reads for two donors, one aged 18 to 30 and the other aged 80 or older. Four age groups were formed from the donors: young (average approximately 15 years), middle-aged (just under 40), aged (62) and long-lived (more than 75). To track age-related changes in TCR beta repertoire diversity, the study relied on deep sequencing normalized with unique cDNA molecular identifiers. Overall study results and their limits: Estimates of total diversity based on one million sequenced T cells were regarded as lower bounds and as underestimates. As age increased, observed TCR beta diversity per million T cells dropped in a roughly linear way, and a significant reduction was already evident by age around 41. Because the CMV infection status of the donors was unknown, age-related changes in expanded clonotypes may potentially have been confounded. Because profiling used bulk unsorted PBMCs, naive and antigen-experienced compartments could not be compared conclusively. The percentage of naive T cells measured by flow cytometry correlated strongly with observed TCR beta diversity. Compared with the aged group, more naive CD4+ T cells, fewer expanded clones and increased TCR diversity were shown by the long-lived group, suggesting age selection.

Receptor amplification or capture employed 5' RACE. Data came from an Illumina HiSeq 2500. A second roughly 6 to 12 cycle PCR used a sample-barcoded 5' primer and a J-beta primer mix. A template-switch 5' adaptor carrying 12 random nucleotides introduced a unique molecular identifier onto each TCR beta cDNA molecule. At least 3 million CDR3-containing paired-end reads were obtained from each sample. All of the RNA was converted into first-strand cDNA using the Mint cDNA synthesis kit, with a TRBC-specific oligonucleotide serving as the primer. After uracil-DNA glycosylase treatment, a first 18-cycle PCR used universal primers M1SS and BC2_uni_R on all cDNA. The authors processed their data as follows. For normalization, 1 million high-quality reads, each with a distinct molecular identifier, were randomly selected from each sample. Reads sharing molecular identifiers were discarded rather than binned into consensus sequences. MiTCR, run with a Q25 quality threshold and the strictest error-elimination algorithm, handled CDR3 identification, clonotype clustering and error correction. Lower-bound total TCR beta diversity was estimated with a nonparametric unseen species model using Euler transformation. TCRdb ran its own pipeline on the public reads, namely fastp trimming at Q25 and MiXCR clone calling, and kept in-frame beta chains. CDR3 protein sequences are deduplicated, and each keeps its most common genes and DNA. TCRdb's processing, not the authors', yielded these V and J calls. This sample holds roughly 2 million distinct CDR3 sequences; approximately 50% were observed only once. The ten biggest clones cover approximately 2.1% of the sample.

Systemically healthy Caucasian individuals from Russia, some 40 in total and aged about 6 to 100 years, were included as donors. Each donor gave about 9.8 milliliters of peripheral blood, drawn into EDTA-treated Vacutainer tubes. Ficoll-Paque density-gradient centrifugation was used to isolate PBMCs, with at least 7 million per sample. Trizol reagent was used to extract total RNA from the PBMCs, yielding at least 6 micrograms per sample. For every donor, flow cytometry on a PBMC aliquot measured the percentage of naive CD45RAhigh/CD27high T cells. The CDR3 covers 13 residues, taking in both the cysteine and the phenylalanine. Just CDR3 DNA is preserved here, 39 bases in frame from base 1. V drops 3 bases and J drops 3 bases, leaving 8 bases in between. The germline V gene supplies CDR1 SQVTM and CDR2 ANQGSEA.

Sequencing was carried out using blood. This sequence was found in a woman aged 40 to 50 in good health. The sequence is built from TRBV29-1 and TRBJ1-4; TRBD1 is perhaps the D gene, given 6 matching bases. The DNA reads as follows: TGCAGCGTTGAGGGGGGCCCTAATGAAAAACTGTTTTTT. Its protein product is CSVEGGPNEKLFF.